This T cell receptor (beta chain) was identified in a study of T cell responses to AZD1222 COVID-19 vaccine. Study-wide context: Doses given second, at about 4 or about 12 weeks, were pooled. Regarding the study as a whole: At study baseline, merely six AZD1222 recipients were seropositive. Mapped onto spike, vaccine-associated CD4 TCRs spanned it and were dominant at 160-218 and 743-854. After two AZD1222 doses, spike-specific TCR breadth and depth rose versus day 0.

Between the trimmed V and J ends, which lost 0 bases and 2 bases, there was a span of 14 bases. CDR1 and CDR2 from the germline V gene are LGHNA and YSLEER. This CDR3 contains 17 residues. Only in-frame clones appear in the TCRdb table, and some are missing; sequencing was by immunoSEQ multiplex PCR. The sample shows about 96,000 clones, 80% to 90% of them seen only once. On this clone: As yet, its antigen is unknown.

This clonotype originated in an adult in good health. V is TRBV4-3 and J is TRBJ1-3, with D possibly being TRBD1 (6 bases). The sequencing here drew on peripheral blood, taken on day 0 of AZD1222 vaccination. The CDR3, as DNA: TGCGCCAGCAGCCAAGATATGGTAGGGGGGCCTGGAAACACCATATATTTT. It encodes CASSQDMVGGPGNTIYF.